This T cell receptor (beta chain) was observed in a study of PD-1 blockade in mismatch repair-deficient tumors. At the level of the study: All were previously treated, progressing patients with about 12 mismatch repair-deficient cancer types. Study results and limitations: After pembrolizumab, tumor-resident clones rose rapidly, then generally contracted before radiologic responses.

All patients were mismatch repair deficient, assessed by either PCR or immunohistochemistry. TCR sequencing covered a few patients who responded to pembrolizumab. Notes on this clone: Its antigen is unidentified.

V was trimmed by 2 bases and J by 7 bases, leaving 14 bases between them. Germline CDR1 reads SGHVS; CDR2 reads FNYEAQ. The CDR3 covers 14 residues. The protocol was immunoSEQ multiplex PCR, while the TCRdb copy is restricted to in-frame clones and leaves out a portion. Here the sample spans about 68,000 clones, approximately 78% being singletons. The starting material was peripheral blood, obtained 2 weeks after starting pembrolizumab. The receptor was derived from an adult with mismatch repair-deficient cancer. J is TRBJ1-1 and V is TRBV7-6; no clear D gene. In nucleotides, the CDR3 is TGTGCCAGCAGCTTACAACCCGGGCCTCGTGAAGCTTTCTTT. Encoded protein: CASSLQPGPREAFF.